These 29 T cell receptor beta chains originate from one sample sequenced in a study of PD-1 blockade in mismatch repair-deficient tumors. The table came from immunoSEQ multiplex PCR; TCRdb's copy has only in-frame clones and leaves some out. The sample lists 77,000 or so clones, 65% to 85% seen once, with 5% to 6.5% in the top ten. The sequencing here drew on peripheral blood, taken 44 weeks after starting pembrolizumab. These receptors came from an adult with mismatch repair-deficient cancer.

The V gene is TRBV11-2, the J gene TRBJ2-3; 9 bases line up with TRBD2. CDR3 size: 17 residues. From germline, CDR1 is SGHAT and CDR2 FQNNGV. The trim removed 0 bases at V and 2 bases at J, leaving 6 bases unmatched. The CDR3: CASSLDLAGLATDTQYF. The DNA for the CDR3 is TGTGCCAGCAGCTTAGATCTAGCGGGACTAGCCACAGATACGCAGTATTTT.

This rearrangement joins TRBV28 to TRBJ1-1, with D possibly being TRBD1 (6 bases). Trimming left V 0 bases short and J 0 bases short, with 8 bases between. The CDR3 runs 15 residues. The germline gives CDR1 MDHEN, CDR2 SYDVKM. Here the CDR3 DNA reads TGTGCCAGCAGTTTATGGGGGGACATGAACACTGAAGCTTTCTTT. This gives the protein CASSLWGDMNTEAFF.

The chain combines TRBV30 with TRBJ1-1; tentatively, D is TRBD1 (5 bases). The germline gives CDR1 GTSNPN, CDR2 SVGIG (reference sequence). V was pared by 0 bases and J by 0 bases, with 11 bases between. This CDR3 region has 15 residues. The CDR3 reads CAWSVKGGVNTEAFF. In DNA form, the CDR3 reads TGTGCCTGGAGTGTAAAGGGAGGGGTGAACACTGAAGCTTTCTTT.

This clone has a single count. This sequence joins TRBV7-2 and TRBJ2-7; tentative D call: TRBD1 (5 bases). Trimming removed 5 bases from V and 2 bases from J, with 13 bases in between. Germline V CDR1 and CDR2: SGHTA, FQGNSA. CDR3 length equals 14 residues. CDR3 DNA sequence: TGTGCCAGCAGCCCAGGGCCTCATACCTACGAGCAGTACTTC. Translation gives CASSPGPHTYEQYF. The entire variable domain, with the rest obtained from reference TRBV7-2 and TRBJ2-7, is as follows: GAGVSQSPSNKVTEKGKDVELRCDPISGHTALYWYRQSLGQGLEFLIYFQGNSAPDKSGLPSDRFSAERTGGSVSTLTIQRTQQEDSAVYLCASSPGPHTYEQYFGPGTRLTVT.

CDR3 bases: TGTGCTAGTGGTTTGGAGCAAAATACGCAGTATTTT. Its protein product is CASGLEQNTQYF. The chain uses TRBV12-5 and TRBJ2-3; no definite D call. The germline V gene has CDR1 LGHNT and CDR2 FRNRAP. This CDR3 comprises 12 residues. V was pared by 1 base and J by 7 bases, with 6 bases between.

The J gene is TRBJ2-5, the V gene TRBV2, with 7 bases that match TRBD1. J lost 4 bases, V lost 6 bases, and 8 bases had no gene match. The CDR3 is made up of 14 amino acids. The V gene's germline CDR1 is SNHLY and CDR2 FYNNEI. CDR3 bases: TGTGCCAGCAGCCTGGGACAGATTCGAGAGACCCAGTACTTC. Encoded protein: CASSLGQIRETQYF.

The chain joins TRBV11-1 to TRBJ2-3, with 12 bases identical to TRBD1. CDR3 length: 16 amino acids. Germline V CDR1 and CDR2: SGHAT, FQDESV (reference sequence). V gave up 4 bases and J gave up 7 bases; unmatched junction bases: 9. Here the CDR3 DNA reads TGTGCCAGCAGCTCGGGACAGGGGGCGTCGGGGAATACGCAGTATTTT. This codes for CASSSGQGASGNTQYF.

The chain joins TRBV5-1 to TRBJ2-7; weak D call: TRBD2 (5 bases). Germline CDR1 reads SGHRS; CDR2 reads YFSETQ. The ends were cut back, 0 bases at V and 4 bases at J, with 14 bases in the middle. The CDR3 covers 15 residues. The CDR3 reads CASSLAPDRGYEQYF. CDR3 in DNA: TGCGCCAGCAGCTTGGCCCCGGACCGAGGGTACGAGCAGTACTTC. The full variable domain, with the rest looked up from reference TRBV5-1 and TRBJ2-7, is KAGVTQTPRYLIKTRGQQVTLSCSPISGHRSVSWYQQTPGQGLQFLFEYFSETQRNKGNFPGRFSGRQFSNSRSEMNVSTLELGDSALYLCASSLAPDRGYEQYFGPGTRLTVT.

The chain links TRBV2 to TRBJ2-7; TRBD2 might be the D (6 bases). Germline lookup yields CDR1 SNHLY and CDR2 FYNNEI. The germline V and J ends were trimmed by 8 bases and 1 base, with 15 bases remaining between them. This CDR3 spans 14 amino acids. The CDR3 DNA is TGTGCCAGCCTAGCGAGCGGCAGGTCCTACGAGCAGTACTTC. Amino acid sequence: CASLASGRSYEQYF.

The V gene is TRBV7-9, the J gene TRBJ2-7; D is possibly TRBD1 (8 bases). CDR3 size: 15 residues. The V and J ends lost 6 bases and 3 bases respectively, with 18 bases between them. The germline gives CDR1 SEHNR, CDR2 FQNEAQ (reference sequence). CDR3 amino acids: CASRQRTGRGYEQYF. DNA for the CDR3: TGTGCCAGCAGACAGAGGACAGGGAGGGGCTACGAGCAGTACTTC.

This chain connects TRBV27 to TRBJ1-1, with D hard to call. V gave up 4 bases and J gave up 3 bases, with 15 bases separating them. CDR3 length: 15 amino acids. Germline V lookup: CDR1 MNHEY, CDR2 SMNVEV (reference sequence). CDR3: CASSSQTGVDTEAFF. The CDR3 nucleotides read TGTGCCAGCAGTTCACAGACTGGGGTCGACACTGAAGCTTTCTTT.

This clone turned up a few times. The rearrangement links TRBV9 to TRBJ2-1, with TRBD2 matching 7 bases. The V and J ends lost 0 bases and 6 bases, in that order; junction bases with no gene match: 0. The CDR3 length is 13 residues. The germline CDR1 and CDR2 sequences are SGDLS and YYNGEE. The CDR3 coding sequence is TGTGCCAGCAGCGTAGGACTAGCCAATGAGCAGTTCTTC. This encodes CASSVGLANEQFF. Full variable domain (rest looked up from reference TRBV9 and TRBJ2-1): DSGVTQTPKHLITATGQRVTLRCSPRSGDLSVYWYQQSLDQGLQFLIQYYNGEERAKGNILERFSAQQFPDLHSELNLSSLELGDSALYFCASSVGLANEQFFGPGTRLTVL.

This sequence joins TRBV12-5 and TRBJ2-5; D unresolved. The CDR3 totals 14 residues. CDR1 and CDR2 from the germline V gene are LGHNT and FRNRAP. V was shortened by 6 bases and J by 2 bases, with 13 bases between the two germline ends. The CDR3 is CASGPPTYQETQYF. The CDR3 bases are TGTGCTAGTGGACCACCGACGTATCAAGAGACCCAGTACTTC. The variable domain in full, completed from reference TRBV12-5 and TRBJ2-5, reads DARVTQTPRHKVTEMGQEVTMRCQPILGHNTVFWYRQTMMQGLELLAYFRNRAPLDDSGMPKDRFSAEMPDATLATLKIQPSEPRDSAVYFCASGPPTYQETQYFGPGTRLLVL.

The chain recombines TRBV5-4 with TRBJ1-1; 9 positions agree with TRBD1. From germline, CDR1 is SGHNT and CDR2 YYREEE (reference sequence). The CDR3 runs to 14 residues. V lost 4 bases and J lost 6; bases outside the gene matches: 7. CDR3 protein: CASSTSRQGAEAFF. The CDR3 DNA reads TGTGCCAGCAGCACTTCAAGACAGGGGGCTGAAGCTTTCTTT.

The chain employs TRBV30 and TRBJ1-1; D may be TRBD1 (6 bases). Germline V gene data show CDR1 as GTSNPN and CDR2 as SVGIG (reference sequence). The CDR3 length is 13 residues. The V end was cut by 4 bases, the J end by 4 bases, with 13 bases between. Here the CDR3 reads CAWTQGFTTEAFF. The CDR3 DNA follows: TGTGCCTGGACCCAGGGGTTTACCACTGAAGCTTTCTTT.

The V gene is TRBV2, the J gene TRBJ2-3, with D unclear. This CDR3 contains 13 residues. Germline CDR1 and CDR2: SNHLY and FYNNEI. The V and J ends lost 3 bases and 3 bases respectively, with 7 bases between them. The CDR3 loop reads CASSDRLTDTQYF. Here the CDR3 DNA reads TGTGCCAGCAGTGATAGGCTGACAGATACGCAGTATTTT.

The chain is built from TRBV7-9 and TRBJ2-1; the D is unclear. V was cut by 4 bases and J by 9 bases, with 7 bases left in between. This CDR3 contains 11 residues. From germline, CDR1 is SEHNR and CDR2 FQNEAQ (reference sequence). The CDR3 nucleotides are TGTGCCAGCAGCTGGGGTCTTGAGCAGTTCTTC. Protein sequence: CASSWGLEQFF.

V is TRBV20-1 and J is TRBJ1-1; D is undetermined. Trimming removed 5 bases at V and 2 bases at J, with 3 bases between. The CDR3 extends over 10 amino acids. Germline values: CDR1 DFQATT, CDR2 SNEGSKA (reference sequence). For the CDR3, the DNA is TGCAGTGCTGAAAACACTGAAGCTTTCTTT. Translated, it gives CSAENTEAFF.

The chain links TRBV15 to TRBJ2-2, with D uncertain. CDR1 is LNHNV, CDR2 YYDKDF, per germline (reference sequence). This CDR3 has 14 amino acids. V dropped 6 bases and J dropped 0 bases, with 8 bases sitting between them. CDR3 coding DNA: TGTGCCACCAGGGGGTTTACGAACACCGGGGAGCTGTTTTTT. Translating it yields CATRGFTNTGELFF.

Here the CDR3 reads CASGLGTGDQPQHF. The CDR3 DNA sequence: TGTGCTAGTGGTTTGGGGACAGGGGATCAGCCCCAGCATTTT. V is TRBV12-5 and J is TRBJ1-5; TRBD1 agrees at 9 bases. Germline-derived CDR1 and CDR2 are LGHNT and FRNRAP. The CDR3 length is 14 residues. Trimming took 1 base from V and 5 from J; bases not matched to a gene: 0.

The J gene is TRBJ1-2, the V gene TRBV6-5, with 8 positions matching TRBD1. Germline CDR1 and CDR2: MNHEY and SVGAGI. The CDR3 sequence is 15 residues long. V lost 3 bases, J lost 10 bases, and 13 bases stayed unmatched. The CDR3 spells CASSYWSDRGSPYTF. In DNA, the CDR3 is TGTGCCAGCAGTTATTGGTCTGACAGGGGCTCACCCTACACCTTC.

This clone came up once. This rearrangement joins TRBV11-2 to TRBJ2-7; 8 bases match TRBD1. The V and J ends lost 3 bases and 0 bases, in that order; junction bases with no gene match: 4. The CDR3 totals 15 residues. The germline gives CDR1 SGHAT, CDR2 FQNNGV. The chain's CDR3 is CASSFRTGNSYEQYF. CDR3 sequence (DNA): TGTGCCAGCAGCTTCCGGACAGGGAACTCCTACGAGCAGTACTTC.

V is TRBV7-9 and J is TRBJ2-3; TRBD1 agrees at 9 bases. The CDR3 runs 15 residues. J gave up 3 bases and V 5 bases, and 6 bases lay outside the gene matches. Germline V gene lookup returns CDR1 SEHNR and CDR2 FQNEAQ (reference sequence). The DNA of the CDR3 is TGTGCCAGCAGCCCATGGACAGGGGAAACAGATACGCAGTATTTT. Encoded protein: CASSPWTGETDTQYF.

The chain has TRBV6-5 and TRBJ2-1; TRBD2 matches 8 bases. This CDR3 contains 15 residues. CDR1 is MNHEY and CDR2 is SVGAGI in the germline V gene. J lost 2 bases, V lost 7 bases, and 7 bases had no gene match. CDR3 bases: TGTGCCAGCACCAGCGGGGGAGGGCCCTACAATGAGCAGTTCTTC. This gives the protein CASTSGGGPYNEQFF.

This chain links TRBV10-3 with TRBJ2-1; the match to TRBD1 covers 7 bases. Germline V CDR1 and CDR2: ENHRY, SYGVKD. After removal of 3 bases from V and 3 bases from J, the junction contained 23 bases not matched to a gene. This CDR3 has 21 amino acids. The CDR3 DNA sequence: TGTGCCATCAGTGAAACGGTCCGACGCGGAAGGGACAGAGGGGTCTACAATGAGCAGTTCTTC. Amino acids: CAISETVRRGRDRGVYNEQFF.

This CDR3 is CASSRDRDNQPQHF. In DNA form, the CDR3 reads TGTGCCAGCAGCCGGGACAGAGACAATCAGCCCCAGCATTTT. V and J are TRBV11-2 and TRBJ1-5, with 7 bases aligning to TRBD1. The CDR3 consists of 14 residues. The V and J ends lost 5 bases and 3 bases, in that order; junction bases with no gene match: 4. The germline CDR1 and CDR2 sequences are SGHAT and FQNNGV.

The chain has TRBV7-9 and TRBJ2-7, with D tentatively TRBD1 (5 bases). CDR3 length equals 19 residues. Trimming took 1 base from V and 8 from J, leaving 30 bases between them. Per germline, CDR1 SEHNR and CDR2 FQNEAQ (reference sequence). The CDR3 here is CASSLGLRAPVKDLLKQYF. The CDR3 bases are TGTGCCAGCAGCTTAGGTCTCAGGGCCCCGGTCAAGGATCTTCTGAAGCAGTACTTC.

J is TRBJ2-7 and V is TRBV29-1; D uncertain. V lost 6 bases to trimming and J lost 0 bases, with 12 bases between them. There are 13 residues in the CDR3. Germline CDR1 reads SQVTM; CDR2 reads ANQGSEA. The CDR3 reads CSVKGGNSYEQYF. In DNA, the CDR3 is TGCAGCGTCAAAGGCGGTAACTCCTACGAGCAGTACTTC.

V is TRBV7-9 and J is TRBJ2-2; D is unresolved. The CDR3 loop spans 16 amino acids. Trimming removed 4 bases from V and 4 bases from J, with 16 bases in between. Germline V lookup: CDR1 SEHNR, CDR2 FQNEAQ (reference sequence). CDR3 DNA sequence: TGTGCCAGCAGCTCCGACATAAACCCGACCACCGGGGAGCTGTTTTTT. Its protein is CASSSDINPTTGELFF. Combining the CDR3 with reference TRBV7-9 and TRBJ2-2 gives the whole variable domain DTGVSQNPRHKITKRGQNVTFRCDPISEHNRLYWYRQTLGQGPEFLTYFQNEAQLEKSRLLSDRFSAERPKGSFSTLEIQRTEQGDSAMYLCASSSDINPTTGELFFGEGSRLTVL.